This T cell receptor beta chain comes out of a study of monozygotic twins with inflammatory bowel disease. Study-wide points: Distinction of different T cell subtypes was not possible. IBD patients exhibited fewer clonotypes shared with other individuals than healthy twins, particularly with disease activity. Variability in patient repertoires may have come partly from differing immunosuppressive treatments.

Eight separate reactions for every sample produced the cDNA. From its re-call of the 5' RACE reads, TCRdb lists each CDR3 protein once, without DNA. The listing contains approximately 330,000 distinct CDR3 sequences. CDR1 and CDR2 (germline): MNHEY, SMNVEV (reference sequence). CDR3 size: 17 residues. On this clonotype: Its specificity is unknown.

Sequenced input: blood. The TCR originated in a human donor with ulcerative colitis or Crohn's disease, or a healthy co-twin of an affected twin (not recorded which). V and J are TRBV27 and TRBJ2-7; TCRdb outputs TRBD2, but without DNA this stays unchecked. CDR3 loop: CASSLEGRGGLGYEQYF.